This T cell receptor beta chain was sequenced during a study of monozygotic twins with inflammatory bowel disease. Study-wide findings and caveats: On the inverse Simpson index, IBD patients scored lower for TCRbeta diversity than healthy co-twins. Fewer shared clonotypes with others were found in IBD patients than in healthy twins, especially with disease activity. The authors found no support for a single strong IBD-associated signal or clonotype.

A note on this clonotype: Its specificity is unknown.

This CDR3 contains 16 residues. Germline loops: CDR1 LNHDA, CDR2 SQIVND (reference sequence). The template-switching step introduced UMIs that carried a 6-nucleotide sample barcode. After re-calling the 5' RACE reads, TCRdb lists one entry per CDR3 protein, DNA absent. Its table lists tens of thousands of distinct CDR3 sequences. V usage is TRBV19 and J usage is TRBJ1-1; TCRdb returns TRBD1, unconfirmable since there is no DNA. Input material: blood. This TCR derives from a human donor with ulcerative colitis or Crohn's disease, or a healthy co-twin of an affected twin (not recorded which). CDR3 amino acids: CASSQYPGTVNTEAFF.